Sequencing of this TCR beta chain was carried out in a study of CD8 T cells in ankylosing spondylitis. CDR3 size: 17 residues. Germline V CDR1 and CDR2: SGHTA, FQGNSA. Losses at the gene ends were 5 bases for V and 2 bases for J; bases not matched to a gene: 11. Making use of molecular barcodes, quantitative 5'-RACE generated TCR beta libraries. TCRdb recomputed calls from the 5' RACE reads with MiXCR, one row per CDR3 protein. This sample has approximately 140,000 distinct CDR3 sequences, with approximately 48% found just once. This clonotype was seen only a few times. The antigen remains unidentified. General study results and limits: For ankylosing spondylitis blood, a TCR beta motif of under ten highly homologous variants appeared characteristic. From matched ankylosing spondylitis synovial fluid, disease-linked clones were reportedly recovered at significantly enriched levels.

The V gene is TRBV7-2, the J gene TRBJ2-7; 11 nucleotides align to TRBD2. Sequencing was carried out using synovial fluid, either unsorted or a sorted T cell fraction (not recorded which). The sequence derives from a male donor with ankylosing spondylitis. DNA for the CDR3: TGTGCCAGCAGCCCAGAATGGTTGGGACTAGCGGCCTACGAGCAGTACTTC. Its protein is CASSPEWLGLAAYEQYF.